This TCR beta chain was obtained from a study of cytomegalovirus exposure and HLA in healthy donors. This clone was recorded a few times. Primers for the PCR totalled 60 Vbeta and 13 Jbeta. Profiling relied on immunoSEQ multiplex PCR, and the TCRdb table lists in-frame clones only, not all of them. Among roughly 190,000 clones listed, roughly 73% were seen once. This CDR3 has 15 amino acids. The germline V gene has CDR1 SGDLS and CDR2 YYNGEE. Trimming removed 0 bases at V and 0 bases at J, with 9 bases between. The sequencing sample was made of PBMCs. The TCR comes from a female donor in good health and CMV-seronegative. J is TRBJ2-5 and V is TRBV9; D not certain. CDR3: CASSVESSDQETQYF. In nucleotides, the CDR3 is TGTGCCAGCAGCGTAGAAAGTTCGGACCAAGAGACCCAGTACTTC.